Given below is one T cell receptor (beta chain) in context. The data stem from a study of blood T cells in healthy people across ages. As for the study in general: Capturing about one barcoded beta molecule per two T cells was achieved by template switching.

For the second PCR, which ran for about 7 to 11 cycles, a sample-barcoded 5' primer and a J-beta primer mix were used. TCRdb itself ran the 5' RACE reads through MiXCR, one entry per CDR3 protein. The table shows more than 450,000 distinct CDR3 sequences, with roughly a quarter occurring only once. The CDR3 consists of 16 residues. Looked up from germline, CDR1 is SGHRS and CDR2 is YFSETQ. V gave up 7 bases and J gave up 3 bases; unmatched junction bases: 14. This same sample was also taken into another study, of T cells of mothers and their children. That work states: Added by the second PCR's M1S primer were sample barcodes and 2-4 random nucleotides. When mothers and children were related, their normalized repertoire overlap, which was always slightly higher, did not differ significantly from that of unrelated pairs.

The sequence was obtained from a boy younger than 10 in good health. The source material was blood. The V gene is TRBV5-1, the J gene TRBJ1-1; 8 nucleotides match TRBD1. The chain's CDR3 is CASPGGRGRTDTEAFF. The DNA for the CDR3 is TGCGCCAGCCCTGGGGGCAGGGGGCGCACAGACACTGAAGCTTTCTTT.